This T cell receptor beta chain was sequenced in a study of blood T cells in healthy people across ages. The CDR3 totals 14 residues. Trimming took off 0 bases at V and 1 base at J, with 5 bases between the two ends. Germline CDR1 and CDR2: LGHNA and YSLEER. Using a J-beta primer mix together with a sample-barcoded 5' primer, a second PCR was run for about 6 to 11 cycles. TCRdb reprocessed the 5' RACE reads with MiXCR, giving one entry per CDR3 protein. Of just under 900,000 distinct CDR3 sequences listed, 29% are singletons. This clonotype was detected ten times or more. V and J are TRBV4-3 and TRBJ2-3; no firm D call. The sequenced material came from blood. The sequence came from a woman of 80 years or more in good health. In DNA, the CDR3 is TGCGCCAGCAGCCAAGATCCGCGCACAGATACGCAGTATTTT. It translates to CASSQDPRTDTQYF.